This entry features one T cell receptor beta chain sequence. Its specificity is unknown. The data belong to a study of breast tumors, draining lymph nodes, adjacent tissues. Study-wide points: The data were judged consistent with most tumor T cells coming from lymph node and expanding in tumor. Compared with basal-like, luminal-like tumors shared significantly more repertoire with nontumor tissue.

One entry per CDR3 protein, called by TCRdb with MiXCR from the multiplex PCR reads. Of approximately 170,000 distinct CDR3 sequences in the sample, roughly 30% were seen once. Looked up from germline, CDR1 is SQVTM and CDR2 is ANQGSEA. Trimming removed 4 bases at V and 5 bases at J, with 11 bases between. This CDR3 is built from 12 residues. Samples came from axillary lymph nodes draining the breast cancer. The specimen sequenced was axillary lymph node tissue. V gene TRBV29-1 combines with J gene TRBJ2-5; tentatively, D is TRBD2 (5 bases). The sequence was collected from a female donor with breast cancer. Some clones in this sample may be carry-over from other donors' samples. The CDR3: CSVGRGQETQYF. CDR3 bases: TGCAGCGTTGGGAGAGGGCAGGAGACCCAGTACTTC.